A single sample gave rise to the 5 T cell receptor beta chains below, sequenced in a study of blood T cell repertoires in COVID-19. The method was immunoSEQ multiplex PCR; TCRdb's version includes in-frame clones alone and lacks a portion of them. The profile covers over 150,000 clones, with just over 85% appearing a single time and around 9.5% taken by the ten largest. The sample consisted of PBMCs or T cells enriched from blood (not recorded which). The receptors shown here come from a woman younger than 35 who had recovered from COVID-19.

V and J are TRBV9 and TRBJ2-6, with 9 positions matching TRBD1. Trimming took 4 bases from V and 0 from J; bases not matched to a gene: 8. This CDR3 comprises 18 residues. Looked up from germline, CDR1 is SGDLS and CDR2 is YYNGEE. The CDR3 DNA follows: TGTGCCAGCAGCCCCCGACAGGGGGGGAGCTCTGGGGCCAACGTCCTGACTTTC. The encoded protein is CASSPRQGGSSGANVLTF. Drawing the rest from reference TRBV9 and TRBJ2-6, the complete variable domain is DSGVTQTPKHLITATGQRVTLRCSPRSGDLSVYWYQQSLDQGLQFLIQYYNGEERAKGNILERFSAQQFPDLHSELNLSSLELGDSALYFCASSPRQGGSSGANVLTFGAGSRLTVL.

V is TRBV15 and J is TRBJ1-6; D ambiguous. CDR1 LNHNV and CDR2 YYDKDF come from the germline V gene (reference sequence). The V gene lost 7 bases and the J gene lost 4 bases, with 17 bases spanning the gap. This CDR3 has 16 amino acids. The CDR3 DNA sequence: TGTGCCACCACCGAGGGTCCAGGCGGGTATAATTCACCCCTCCACTTT. Its protein product is CATTEGPGGYNSPLHF.

CDR3 sequence: CASKYGGQETQYF. Written as DNA, the CDR3 is TGTGCCAGTAAATATGGAGGCCAAGAGACCCAGTACTTC. The J gene is TRBJ2-5, the V gene TRBV19; weak D call: TRBD2 (5 bases). The CDR3 is 13 amino acids. Germline CDR1 LNHDA, CDR2 SQIVND (reference sequence). The germline V and J ends were trimmed by 7 bases and 1 base, with 10 bases remaining between them.

The count of this clone is one. This chain connects TRBV7-6 to TRBJ2-5; D gene ambiguous. The CDR3 runs 16 residues. Germline V gives CDR1 SGHVS, CDR2 FNYEAQ. Trimming left V 5 bases short and J 2 bases short, with 18 bases between. Here the CDR3 DNA reads TGTGCCAGCAGCACCCTGGGCTTGTCTGTTCAAGAGACCCAGTACTTC. This codes for CASSTLGLSVQETQYF.

This sequence joins TRBV25-1 and TRBJ1-1; no definite D call. Germline V gene data show CDR1 as MGHDK and CDR2 as SYGVNS. This CDR3 comprises 12 residues. Trimming shortened V by 6 bases and J by 7 bases, and 12 bases separated the two germline ends. In DNA, the CDR3 is TGTGCCAGCAGGATCCCCGGGAGTGAAGCTTTCTTT. Translating gives CASRIPGSEAFF.